This T cell receptor (beta chain) was identified during a study of shared clonotypes between healthy human individuals (dated by TCRdb to between 2020 and 2021). General notes on the study: The cohort comprised a couple of women and a few men aged 18 to 49 years. Per donor, leukapheresis produced somewhere between about 0.8 and 9.5 billion PBMCs. Different laboratories and diverse techniques were used to prepare libraries and sequence TCR repertoires, to increase sequencing depth and limit assay-specific biases. Per donor, three plates each were used for CD4 naive and CD4 memory, two for CD8 naive, and one for CD8 memory. To estimate repertoire size and how much clonotypes are shared between individuals, the study performed deep sequencing of blood TCR repertoires from roughly five healthy adults.

The germline V and J ends show losses of 7 bases and 4 bases respectively, and no gene match explains 7 bases of the junction. CDR1 and CDR2 (MDHEN, SYDVKM) derive from the germline V gene. The CDR3, from cysteine to phenylalanine, totals 14 residues. The sequence is cut down to CDR3 DNA, 42 bases in frame from base 1. CD8 naive samples were obtained by positive selection for CCR7 among CD45RO-negative cells, yielding a CD45RA+CCR7+ population from which TemRA cells were excluded. The donors were healthy, HIV-negative adults who had no recently reported acute infections or vaccinations. All donors were Caucasian adults living in Nashville, Tennessee, USA. Blood was obtained by leukapheresis, after which PBMCs were separated by Ficoll-Histopaque density gradient centrifugation and cryopreserved in liquid nitrogen vapor phase. Analytical flow cytometry was used to check the purity and quantity of every magnetically sorted T cell population. Genomic DNA was isolated from every sorted fraction and measured by UV absorbance on a Nanodrop 2000c.

For this clone: Its antigen specificity is not known. No base quality values were provided; no much bigger clone lies one nucleotide off.

Overall results and qualifications from the work: The small number of donors limited the genetic and exposure-history diversity represented. Naive subsets generally had larger estimated clonotype richness than memory subsets did. Incomplete sequencing was indicated by rarefaction of sorted-subset datasets, despite the large sequencing depth. Compared with non-shared clonotypes, clonotypes shared by all four sorted-subset donors had higher generation probabilities. About 5% of naive CD4, around 4% of naive CD8, approximately 2.2% of memory CD4, and roughly 0.4% of memory CD8 clonotypes were shared across several donors. Based on pairwise subsampling, the degree of clonotype sharing among donors was expected to be affected by sequencing depth. Only blood was sampled, and tissue TCR repertoires likely differ from those in blood.

Using the deep immunoSEQ assay, multiplex PCR amplified TCR CDR3 regions from genomic DNA. Genomic DNA extracted from each cell subset was distributed evenly over all wells of several immunoSEQ 96-well plates, and each plate served as one replicate. Each replicate PCR for sorted subsets received about 200 ng genomic DNA, equal to about 30,000 T cell genomes. Purified libraries were measured with a Qubit 3.0 fluorometer, size-checked on a Bioanalyzer 2100, and measured again with the KAPA Library Quantification kit. Each immunoSEQ 96-well plate was sequenced on its own single-read 150-cycle Illumina NextSeq 550 flow cell. On the authors' methods: The immunoSEQ output contained only junctional sequences without quality scores, so filtering could not match that applied to full-length reads. Sequences were annotated with PyIR, a Python wrapper for IgBLAST v1.9, and V/J genes and CDR3 were assigned using IMGT germline references. Reads were removed for weak V/J assignments (E-value above 1e-6), missing CDR3, stop codons, out-of-frame junctions, or ambiguous translated residues. V3J clonotypes were defined as sequences sharing an identical inferred V gene, J gene, and CDR3 amino acid sequence. Percentage overlap between repertoires was computed as shared unique clonotypes divided by the size of the smaller repertoire. RTK rarefaction, the Chao1 estimator, and Recon v2.1 estimates of unobserved clonotypes were used to assess repertoire richness. Generation probabilities were computed with OLGA for all TCRbeta clonotypes obtained by the gDNA method from several donors. TCRdb took over this immuneACCESS table, retaining in-frame rearrangements with V and J assigned. Such tables are incomplete; in checked studies, under half of the missing clones stem from an unresolved V gene, and the remainder is unexplained. V and J calls and clone size come straight from that table; D and trimming were deduced from the DNA. The sample records hundreds of thousands of clones, approximately 96% of which are singletons. The ten largest clones capture more than 0.085% of the sample.

Source material: naive CD8+ T cells sorted from blood. The cell subset or site label on this specimen signifies: CD45RA+CCR7+. The clonotype comes from a woman aged 25 to 45 in good health. Recombination connected TRBV28 to TRBJ2-5, with 9 central nucleotides matching TRBD1. The sequenced DNA is TGTGCCAGCAAAAACAGGGGGCGCCTAGAGACCCAGTACTTC. Its coded protein is CASKNRGRLETQYF.